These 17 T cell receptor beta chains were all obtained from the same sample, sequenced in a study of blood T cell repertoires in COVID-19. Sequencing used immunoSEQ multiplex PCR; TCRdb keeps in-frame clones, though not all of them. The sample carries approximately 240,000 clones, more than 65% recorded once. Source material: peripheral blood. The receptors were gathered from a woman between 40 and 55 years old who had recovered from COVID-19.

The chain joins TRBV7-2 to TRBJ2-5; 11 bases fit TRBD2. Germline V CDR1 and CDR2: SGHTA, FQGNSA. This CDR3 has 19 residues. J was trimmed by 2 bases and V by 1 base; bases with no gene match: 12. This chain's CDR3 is CASSLESRKLAGVQETQYF. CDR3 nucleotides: TGTGCCAGCAGCTTAGAATCGCGCAAACTAGCGGGGGTACAAGAGACCCAGTACTTC.

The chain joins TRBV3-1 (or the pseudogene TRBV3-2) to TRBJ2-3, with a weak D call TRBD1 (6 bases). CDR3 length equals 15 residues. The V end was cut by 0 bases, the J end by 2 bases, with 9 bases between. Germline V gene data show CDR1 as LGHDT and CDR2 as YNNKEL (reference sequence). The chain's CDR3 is CASSQDWTVTDTQYF. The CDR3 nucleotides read TGTGCCAGCAGCCAAGACTGGACAGTCACAGATACGCAGTATTTT.

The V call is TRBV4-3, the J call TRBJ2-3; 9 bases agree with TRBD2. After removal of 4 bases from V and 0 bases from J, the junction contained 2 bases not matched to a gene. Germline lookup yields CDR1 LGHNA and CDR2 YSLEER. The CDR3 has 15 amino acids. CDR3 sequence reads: CASSRLAGSTDTQYF. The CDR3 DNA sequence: TGCGCCAGCAGCCGCCTAGCGGGGAGCACAGATACGCAGTATTTT.

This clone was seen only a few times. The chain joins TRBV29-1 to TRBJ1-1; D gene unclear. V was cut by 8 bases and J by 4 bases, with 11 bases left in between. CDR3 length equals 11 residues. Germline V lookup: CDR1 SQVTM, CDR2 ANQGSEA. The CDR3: CSLVRGTEAFF. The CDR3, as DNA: TGCAGCTTAGTTCGCGGCACTGAAGCTTTCTTT.

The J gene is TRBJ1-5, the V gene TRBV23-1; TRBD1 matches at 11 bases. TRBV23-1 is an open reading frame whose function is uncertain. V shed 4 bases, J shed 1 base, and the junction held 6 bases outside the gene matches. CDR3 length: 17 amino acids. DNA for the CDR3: TGCGCCAGCAGTCCCGGACAGGGGGCGATGAGCAATCAGCCCCAGCATTTT. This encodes CASSPGQGAMSNQPQHF.

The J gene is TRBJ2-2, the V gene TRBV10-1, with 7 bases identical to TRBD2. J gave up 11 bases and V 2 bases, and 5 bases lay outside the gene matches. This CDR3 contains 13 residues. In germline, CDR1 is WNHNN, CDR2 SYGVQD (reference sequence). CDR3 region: CASSETWGGELFF. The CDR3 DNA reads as TGCGCCAGCAGTGAGACCTGGGGGGGAGAGCTGTTTTTT.

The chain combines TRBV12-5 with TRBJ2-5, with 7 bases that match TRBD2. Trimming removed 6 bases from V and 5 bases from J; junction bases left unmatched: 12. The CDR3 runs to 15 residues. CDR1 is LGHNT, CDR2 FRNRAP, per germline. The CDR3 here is CASGQNGEGGETQYF. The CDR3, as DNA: TGTGCTAGTGGCCAAAACGGGGAGGGTGGTGAGACCCAGTACTTC.

The CDR3 spells CASSLSGGWEKLFF. The CDR3 DNA reads as TGTGCCAGCAGTTTAAGCGGGGGTTGGGAAAAACTGTTTTTT. The chain joins TRBV27 to TRBJ1-4, with a possible D match to TRBD1 (5 bases). The CDR3 length is 14 residues. Germline CDR1 MNHEY, CDR2 SMNVEV (reference sequence). V shed 2 bases and J shed 8 bases, with 12 bases lying between them.

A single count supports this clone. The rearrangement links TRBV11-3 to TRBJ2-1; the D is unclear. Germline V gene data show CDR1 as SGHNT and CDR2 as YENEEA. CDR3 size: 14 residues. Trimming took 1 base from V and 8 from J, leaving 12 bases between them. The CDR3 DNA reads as TGTGCCAGCAGCTTAGGGGCACCGACCGATGAGCAGTTCTTC. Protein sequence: CASSLGAPTDEQFF. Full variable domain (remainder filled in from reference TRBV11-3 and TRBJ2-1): EAGVVQSPRYKIIEKKQPVAFWCNPISGHNTLYWYLQNLGQGPELLIRYENEEAVDDSQLPKDRFSAERLKGVDSTLKIQPAELGDSAVYLCASSLGAPTDEQFFGPGTRLTVL.

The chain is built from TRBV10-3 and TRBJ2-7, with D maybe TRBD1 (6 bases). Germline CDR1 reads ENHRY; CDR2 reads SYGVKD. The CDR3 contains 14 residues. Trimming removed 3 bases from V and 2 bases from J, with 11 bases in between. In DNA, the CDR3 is TGTGCCATCAGTGAACAGGGTGGGGCCTACGAGCAGTACTTC. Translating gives CAISEQGGAYEQYF.

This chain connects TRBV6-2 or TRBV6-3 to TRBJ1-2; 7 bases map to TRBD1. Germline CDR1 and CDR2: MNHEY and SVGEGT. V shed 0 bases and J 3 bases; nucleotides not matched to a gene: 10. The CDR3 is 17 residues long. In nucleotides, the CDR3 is TGTGCCAGCAGTTACTCGTATCGACAGGGATCTGACTATGGCTACACCTTC. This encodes CASSYSYRQGSDYGYTF.

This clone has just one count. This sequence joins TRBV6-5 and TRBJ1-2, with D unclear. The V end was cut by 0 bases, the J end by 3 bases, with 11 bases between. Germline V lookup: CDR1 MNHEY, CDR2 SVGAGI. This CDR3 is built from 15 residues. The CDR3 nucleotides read TGTGCCAGCAGTTACTCCCTACTAGGCGACTATGGCTACACCTTC. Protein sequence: CASSYSLLGDYGYTF.

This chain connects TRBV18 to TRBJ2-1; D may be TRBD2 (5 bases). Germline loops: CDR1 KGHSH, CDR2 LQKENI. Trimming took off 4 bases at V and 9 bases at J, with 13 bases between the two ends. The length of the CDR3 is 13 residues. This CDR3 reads CASSRSTSGEQFF. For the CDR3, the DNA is TGTGCCAGCTCACGAAGCACTAGTGGTGAGCAGTTCTTC.

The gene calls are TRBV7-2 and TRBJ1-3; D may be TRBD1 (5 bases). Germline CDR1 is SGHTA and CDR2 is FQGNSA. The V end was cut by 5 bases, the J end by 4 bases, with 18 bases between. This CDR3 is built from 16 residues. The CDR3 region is CASSLGGTGTGNTIYF. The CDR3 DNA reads TGTGCCAGCAGCCTGGGGGGGACCGGTACGGGAAACACCATATATTTT.

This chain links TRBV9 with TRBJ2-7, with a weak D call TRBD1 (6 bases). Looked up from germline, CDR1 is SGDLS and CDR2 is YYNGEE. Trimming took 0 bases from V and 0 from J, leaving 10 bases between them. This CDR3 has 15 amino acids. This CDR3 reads CASSVGGTYSYEQYF. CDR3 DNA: TGTGCCAGCAGCGTAGGAGGGACATACTCCTACGAGCAGTACTTC.

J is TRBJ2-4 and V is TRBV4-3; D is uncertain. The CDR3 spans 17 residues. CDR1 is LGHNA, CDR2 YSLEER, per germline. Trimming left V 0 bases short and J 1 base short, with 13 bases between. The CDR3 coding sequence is TGCGCCAGCAGCCAAGATGCAGGCCTGATGGCCAAAAACATTCAGTACTTC. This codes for CASSQDAGLMAKNIQYF.

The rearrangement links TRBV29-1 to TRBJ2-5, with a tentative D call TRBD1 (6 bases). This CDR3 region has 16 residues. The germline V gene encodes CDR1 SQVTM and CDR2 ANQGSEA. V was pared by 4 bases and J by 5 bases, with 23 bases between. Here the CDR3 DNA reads TGCAGCGTTGCGTCGATTGGGGGCGTCCGGCGGGAGACCCAGTACTTC. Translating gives CSVASIGGVRRETQYF.